A selection of T cell receptor beta chains follows, all from one sample in a study of T cells in Graves' hyperthyroidism and ophthalmopathy. TCRdb used MiXCR to reprocess the multiplex PCR reads, holding one entry per CDR3 protein. The table includes a few hundred thousand distinct CDR3 sequences, approximately 15% detected once. The specimen was blood. The receptors come from a woman under 40 with Graves' ophthalmopathy. CDR3s include the opening cysteine and the closing phenylalanine or tryptophan. Fields, in order: clone size, D gene, V gene, J gene, CDR3 protein, CDR3 DNA. A D gene is named only where the DNA matches it firmly. For some rows the clone size is stated as once, few or many, or as a class when expanded; others skip it.

many,-,TRBV28,TRBJ1-3,CASSFYRVSGNTIYF,TGTGCCAGCAGCTTCTACAGGGTCTCTGGAAACACCATATATTTT
many,-,TRBV2,TRBJ1-5,CASTGSVSNQPQHF,TGTGCCAGCACAGGGTCGGTGTCCAATCAGCCCCAGCATTTT
-,-,TRBV12-3/TRBV12-4,TRBJ2-1,CASSLGVGNEQFF,TGTGCCAGCAGTTTAGGGGTCGGCAATGAGCAGTTCTTC
many,-,TRBV5-1,TRBJ1-1,CASSLAAGLGFAEAFF,TGCGCCAGCAGCTTGGCCGCGGGACTCGGTTTCGCTGAAGCTTTCTTT
many,TRBD1,TRBV7-9,TRBJ2-5,CASSTPRDRGQETQYF,TGTGCCAGCAGCACCCCTCGGGACAGGGGGCAAGAGACCCAGTACTTC
once,TRBD1,TRBV5-6,TRBJ1-1,CASSWYRGQAEAFF,TGTGCCAGCAGCTGGTACAGGGGGCAGGCTGAAGCTTTCTTT
many,-,TRBV16,TRBJ2-7,CASSQFRASDEQYF,TGTGCCAGCAGCCAATTCAGGGCTAGCGACGAGCAGTACTTC
many,-,TRBV30,TRBJ1-1,CAWRVRTNTEAFF,TGTGCCTGGAGGGTCAGAACGAACACTGAAGCTTTCTTT
few,TRBD2,TRBV7-8,TRBJ2-2,CASSSHRGGRNTGELFF,TGTGCCAGCAGCTCGCACCGGGGGGGTAGGAACACCGGGGAGCTGTTTTTT
many,-,TRBV30,TRBJ2-5,CAWTPRGSTETQYF,TGTGCCTGGACTCCTAGGGGTTCGACGGAGACCCAGTACTTC
few,-,TRBV20-1,TRBJ2-5,CSAPLLGGETQYF,TGCAGTGCCCCTCTCCTAGGAGGGGAGACCCAGTACTTC
-,TRBD2,TRBV11-1,TRBJ2-3,CASSLPVAGGSTDTQYF,TGTGCCAGCAGCTTACCCGTAGCGGGGGGCAGCACAGATACGCAGTATTTT
once,-,TRBV29-1,TRBJ1-4,CSARGGARGEKLFF,TGCAGCGCCCGGGGGGGGGCGCGGGGTGAAAAACTGTTTTTT
many,-,TRBV30,TRBJ2-1,CAWSPGKEQFF,TGTGCCTGGAGCCCGGGGAAAGAGCAGTTCTTC
-,-,TRBV6-2/TRBV6-3,TRBJ2-3,CASSYSLSGADTQYF,TGTGCCAGCAGTTACTCCTTATCTGGGGCAGATACGCAGTATTTT
-,TRBD2,TRBV10-2,TRBJ2-5,CASSVAGVEETQYF,TGCGCCAGCAGTGTAGCGGGGGTAGAAGAGACCCAGTACTTC
-,TRBD2,TRBV24-1,TRBJ2-7,CATSDLTSGGPYEQYF,TGTGCCACCAGTGATTTGACTAGCGGGGGGCCTTACGAGCAGTACTTC
many,TRBD2,TRBV20-1,TRBJ2-7,CSARATRGGGSSYEQYF,TGCAGTGCTAGAGCTACGAGGGGCGGGGGAAGCTCCTACGAGCAGTACTTC
many,-,TRBV7-3,TRBJ2-7,CASSLRPGGTYEQYF,TGTGCCAGCAGCTTACGCCCAGGGGGGACCTACGAGCAGTACTTC
-,TRBD2,TRBV10-3,TRBJ2-3,CAIGGLVLDTQYF,TGTGCCATTGGGGGACTAGTTCTAGATACGCAGTATTTT
many,-,TRBV7-6,TRBJ1-2,CASSLVGSRSEGYTF,TGTGCCAGCAGCTTAGTAGGTTCGCGGTCGGAAGGCTACACCTTC
-,-,TRBV2,TRBJ2-1,CASSENRSGNEQFF,TGTGCCAGCAGTGAAAACAGATCGGGAAATGAGCAGTTCTTC
few,-,TRBV29-1,TRBJ2-1,CSVAAGQTYNEQFF,TGCAGCGTGGCCGCGGGACAGACTTACAATGAGCAGTTCTTC
many,-,TRBV7-9,TRBJ2-7,CASSPPVGSYEQYF,TGTGCCAGCAGCCCACCCGTTGGGAGCTACGAGCAGTACTTC
many,TRBD1,TRBV7-9,TRBJ2-7,CASSPRQGKIYEQYF,TGTGCCAGCAGCCCCCGACAGGGCAAGATCTACGAGCAGTACTTC
many,TRBD2,TRBV2,TRBJ2-1,CASRRLAGGNEQFF,TGTGCCAGCAGGAGGCTAGCGGGGGGGAATGAGCAGTTCTTC
many,-,TRBV28,TRBJ1-1,CASSLGGRRNTEAFF,TGTGCCAGCAGTTTAGGAGGCAGGAGGAACACTGAAGCTTTCTTT
many,-,TRBV2,TRBJ1-1,CASSLTGLGTEAFF,TGTGCCAGCAGCCTAACAGGGTTGGGGACTGAAGCTTTCTTT
many,TRBD1,TRBV4-2,TRBJ1-4,CASSPGTGSNEKLFF,TGTGCCAGCAGCCCCGGGACAGGGAGTAATGAAAAACTGTTTTTT
-,TRBD2,TRBV24-1,TRBJ2-2,CATSDWASGRLNTGELFF,TGTGCCACCAGTGATTGGGCTAGCGGGAGACTAAACACCGGGGAGCTGTTTTTT
-,-,TRBV15,TRBJ1-4,CATSYRETMEKLFF,TGTGCCACCAGTTACAGAGAAACGATGGAAAAACTGTTTTTT
-,TRBD2,TRBV20-1,TRBJ2-7,CSGGEGPGEQYF,TGCAGTGGGGGGGAGGGCCCGGGCGAGCAGTACTTC
-,-,TRBV29-1,TRBJ1-2,CSVEDHRNYGYTF,TGCAGCGTTGAAGATCACAGGAACTATGGCTACACCTTC
many,-,TRBV5-1,TRBJ2-1,CASSLGLGYQSYNEQFF,TGCGCCAGCAGCTTGGGATTGGGGTACCAATCCTACAATGAGCAGTTCTTC
many,-,TRBV28,TRBJ1-5,CASINSNQPQHF,TGTGCCAGCATCAATAGCAATCAGCCCCAGCATTTT
many,-,TRBV7-8,TRBJ2-7,CASSLVAGEGYEQYF,TGTGCCAGCAGCTTAGTCGCAGGTGAAGGCTACGAGCAGTACTTC
many,-,TRBV6-5,TRBJ1-2,CASSYSSGLYGYTF,TGTGCCAGCAGTTACTCTTCGGGGCTCTATGGCTACACCTTC
many,-,TRBV5-6,TRBJ2-1,CASSLVVSGDPYNEQFF,TGTGCCAGCAGCTTGGTGGTAAGTGGGGATCCCTACAATGAGCAGTTCTTC
many,-,TRBV20-1,TRBJ1-5,CSATAGDQPQHF,TGCAGTGCTACCGCAGGGGATCAGCCCCAGCATTTT
few,-,TRBV6-1,TRBJ1-5,CASLSTGNQPQHF,TGTGCCAGCTTGTCGACAGGTAATCAGCCCCAGCATTTT
-,-,TRBV9,TRBJ2-7,CASGMGGVYEQYF,TGTGCCAGCGGAATGGGGGGAGTCTACGAGCAGTACTTC
many,-,TRBV6-1,TRBJ1-3,CASSRGAQGNTIYF,TGTGCCAGCAGTCGAGGGGCCCAAGGAAACACCATATATTTT
many,TRBD2,TRBV7-2,TRBJ2-4,CASSLSPGGQDIQYF,TGTGCCAGCAGCCTCTCCCCGGGGGGGCAGGACATTCAGTACTTC
once,TRBD2,TRBV15,TRBJ2-3,CATSSYSGGLRDTQYF,TGTGCCACCAGCAGTTATAGCGGGGGGCTTCGAGATACGCAGTATTTT
many,-,TRBV30,TRBJ2-1,CAWSRFDEQFF,TGTGCCTGGAGTCGATTTGATGAGCAGTTCTTC
many,TRBD1,TRBV24-1,TRBJ2-3,CATSDPGQGRTDTQYF,TGTGCCACCAGTGATCCCGGACAGGGCAGGACAGATACGCAGTATTTT
many,-,TRBV7-2,TRBJ1-1,CASSDLRPEAFF,TGTGCCAGCAGCGACCTTCGGCCTGAAGCTTTCTTT
many,TRBD1,TRBV6-1,TRBJ1-4,CASSSQGAYEKLFF,TGTGCCAGCAGTTCTCAGGGGGCGTACGAAAAACTGTTTTTT
-,TRBD2,TRBV3-1,TRBJ2-3,CASSPILAGGTDTQYF,TGTGCCAGCAGCCCGATACTAGCGGGGGGGACAGATACGCAGTATTTT
-,TRBD2,TRBV2,TRBJ2-1,CASTRGTSRNEQFF,TGTGCCAGCACCCGCGGGACTAGTAGGAATGAGCAGTTCTTC
many,-,TRBV10-1,TRBJ2-5,CASSDFAGFETQYF,TGCGCCAGCAGTGATTTTGCGGGGTTCGAGACCCAGTACTTC